Listed below are T cell receptor beta chains from one sample, sequenced in a study of T cells in localized non-small cell lung cancer. Produced via immunoSEQ multiplex PCR; TCRdb's table is partial and in-frame only. The sample lists tens of thousands of clones, 80% seen once, with less than 9.5% in the top ten. Sequenced material: peripheral blood, taken before any cancer treatment. The receptors shown here come from a female donor aged 60 or older with stage I lung adenocarcinoma. Each CDR3 is given without its conserved first and last residue. Each record gives: clone size, J gene, V gene, CDR3 protein. Clone size, where shown, is once, few, many, or a class for clones that have expanded.

once | TRBJ2-1 | TRBV10-3 | AIQRGQGADEQF
once | TRBJ2-1 | TRBV6-1 | ASSVAVAGGFEQF
NA | TRBJ1-1 | TRBV19 | ASSIGTGGPTEAF
NA | TRBJ2-2 | TRBV28 | ASRPGFSPGELF
few | TRBJ1-1 | TRBV6-5 | AIRGQGAGNTEAF
few | TRBJ2-3 | TRBV6-6 | ASSVEQGADTQY
NA | TRBJ2-7 | TRBV11-3 | ASSLDRVGEQY
NA | TRBJ2-3 | TRBV9 | ASSVGAGGHLAQY
NA | TRBJ2-6 | TRBV4-1 | ASSPNPQGDFAGANVLT
NA | TRBJ1-1 | TRBV7-9 | ASSLVGPGAEAF
NA | TRBJ2-7 | TRBV5-6 | ASSLLRDTVQY
NA | TRBJ1-1 | TRBV7-3 | ASSRMGVGTEAF
NA | TRBJ2-7 | TRBV27 | ASSLEAAGGQEQY
NA | TRBJ2-7 | TRBV6-5 | ASSPRVVYEQY
NA | TRBJ2-7 | TRBV7-2 | ASSSRGRSREQY
NA | TRBJ1-1 | TRBV30 | AWTVGVEAF
NA | TRBJ2-3 | TRBV6-5 | ASRQGGNTQY
few | TRBJ1-2 | TRBV9 | ASSVGETRHGYT
NA | TRBJ2-7 | TRBV5-6 | ASSMAGALGEQY
NA | TRBJ1-2 | TRBV7-2 | ASSPTGQFYGYT
few | TRBJ1-1 | TRBV5-1 | ASSLAAGRSTEAF
NA | TRBJ2-5 | TRBV11-2 | ASSLGTGYQETQY
few | TRBJ1-2 | TRBV5-1 | ASSLAGTRVDYGYT
NA | TRBJ1-4 | TRBV9 | ASSVGAENEKLF
NA | TRBJ2-7 | TRBV7-2 | ASSLGQGANLYEQY
NA | TRBJ1-2 | TRBV28 | ASIQRTNRQYGYT
medium-sized | TRBJ1-1 | TRBV15 | ATSRATGAKLDEAF
NA | TRBJ1-5 | TRBV4-2 | ASSQDTTGTHQPQH
NA | TRBJ1-1 | TRBV21-1 | ASRYRVGTEAF
NA | TRBJ2-7 | TRBV27 | ASSFRGPYEQY
NA | TRBJ2-5 | TRBV5-1 | ASSSQGTPGVTQY
NA | TRBJ1-2 | TRBV18 | ASSPQPRTYGYT
NA | TRBJ1-2 | TRBV5-6 | ASSQDRRNYGYT
NA | TRBJ2-1 | TRBV5-4 | ASSSLPENEQF
NA | TRBJ1-4 | TRBV28 | ASIGGRATNEKLF
NA | TRBJ2-2 | TRBV9 | ASSVDGATNTGELF
NA | TRBJ2-5 | TRBV11-1 | ASSYYSDQETQY
NA | TRBJ2-1 | TRBV5-1 | ASSSLAVAGDNEQF
NA | TRBJ1-3 | TRBV7-8 | ASSLKVVGSGNTIY
NA | TRBJ2-3 | TRBV10-3 | AISTGAGTDTQY
NA | TRBJ2-5 | TRBV20-1 | SAREMETQY
NA | TRBJ1-6 | TRBV4-3 | ASSQDPRPTLH
few | TRBJ1-2 | TRBV27 | ASSSESDSLGYT
NA | TRBJ2-1 | TRBV6-4 | ATARQGASINEQF
NA | TRBJ2-3 | TRBV5-4 | ASSSRLAGSTDTQY
once | TRBJ1-2 | TRBV7-9 | ASSLRGGSGGYT
NA | TRBJ2-1 | TRBV25-1 | ASSVQVHEQF
NA | TRBJ2-1 | TRBV4-3 | ASSQSALRSSYNEQF
few | TRBJ1-6 | TRBV19 | ASSIPRASSYNSPLH
NA | TRBJ1-4 | TRBV18 | ASSQTQGEKLF
NA | TRBJ2-1 | TRBV4-3 | ASSQSRGLALLASYNEQF
NA | TRBJ1-6 | TRBV6-4 | ASSDSVGENSPLH
NA | TRBJ2-1 | TRBV19 | ASKAGGPVNEQF
few | TRBJ1-5 | TRBV19 | ASRYRENNQPQH
NA | TRBJ2-7 | TRBV9 | ASSVGDVIYEQY
NA | TRBJ1-5 | TRBV5-1 | ASSLRGGQNQPQH
NA | TRBJ1-1 | TRBV6-5 | ASTSTSSAPAF
NA | TRBJ2-7 | TRBV15 | ATSSRDVGYEQY
NA | TRBJ2-3 | TRBV7-2 | ASSRRYKTDTQY